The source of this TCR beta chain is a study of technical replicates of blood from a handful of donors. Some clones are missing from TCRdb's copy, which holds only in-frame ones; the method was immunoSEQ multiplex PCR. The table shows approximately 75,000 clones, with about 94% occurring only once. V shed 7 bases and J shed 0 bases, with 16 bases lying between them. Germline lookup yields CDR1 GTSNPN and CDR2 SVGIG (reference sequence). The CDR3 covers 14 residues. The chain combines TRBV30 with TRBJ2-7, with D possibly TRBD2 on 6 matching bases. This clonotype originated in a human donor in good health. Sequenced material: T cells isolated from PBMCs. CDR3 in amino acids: CASRRDEFSYEQYF. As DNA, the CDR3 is TGTGCCTCTAGGCGGGACGAGTTCTCCTACGAGCAGTACTTC.